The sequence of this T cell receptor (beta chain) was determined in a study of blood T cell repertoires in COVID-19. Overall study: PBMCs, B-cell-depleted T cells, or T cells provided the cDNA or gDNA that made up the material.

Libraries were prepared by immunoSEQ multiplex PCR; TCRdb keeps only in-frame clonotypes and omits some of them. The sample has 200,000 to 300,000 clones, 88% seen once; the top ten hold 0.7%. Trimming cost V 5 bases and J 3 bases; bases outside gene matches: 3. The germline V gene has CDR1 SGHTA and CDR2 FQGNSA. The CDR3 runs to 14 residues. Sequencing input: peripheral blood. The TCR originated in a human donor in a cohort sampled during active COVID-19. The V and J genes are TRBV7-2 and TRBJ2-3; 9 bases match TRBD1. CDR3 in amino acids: CASSNRGRTDTQYF. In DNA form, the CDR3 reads TGTGCCAGCAGCAACAGGGGGCGGACAGATACGCAGTATTTT.